The clone carrying this TCR beta chain is judged large. Antigen unknown. Profiled with immunoSEQ multiplex PCR; TCRdb holds only in-frame clones, not every one. The data contain about 16,000 clones, approximately 70% of them seen just once; the ten biggest clones take up approximately 5%. These data are taken from a study of high-grade serous ovarian cancer treatment subgroups. Whole-study context: Samples averaged roughly 14,000 reads and 7,000 or so unique TCR beta rearrangements. The study, taken as a whole, reports: Without spatial data, bulk sequencing limits insight into HGSC tumor diversity. Repertoire analysis covered CDR3 alone, not CDR1 or CDR2. Different patients shared almost no repertoire; same-patient tumors shared about 0.11 to 0.85.

This CDR3 comprises 12 residues. Germline V gene sequence: CDR1 KGHSH, CDR2 LQKENI. Between the trimmed V and J ends, which lost 3 bases and 3 bases, there was a span of 6 bases. Tumor tissue was taken before any definitive surgery or chemotherapy was given. V gene TRBV18 combines with J gene TRBJ2-7, with a weak D call TRBD2 (6 bases). Input material: tumor tissue. The TCR sequence derives from a human donor with high-grade serous ovarian cancer. The CDR3 nucleotides are TGTGCCAGCTCACCGGGGGGCTACGAGCAGTACTTC. Residues: CASSPGGYEQYF.